What follows are 9 T cell receptor beta chains derived from one specimen sequenced in a study of blood T cell repertoires in COVID-19. TCRdb keeps only in-frame clones here, not all; method: immunoSEQ multiplex PCR. The sample gives around 620,000 clones, 80% to 90% of which show up once; about 0.24% is in the top ten. The sequenced material came from peripheral blood. These receptors were collected from a young woman with acute or convalescent COVID-19.

The chain recombines TRBV7-7 with TRBJ2-3; possibly TRBD1 for D (6 bases). The CDR3 is 13 residues long. The germline gives CDR1 SSHAT, CDR2 FNYEAQ (reference sequence). Trimming left V 1 base short and J 4 bases short, with 6 bases between. The CDR3 DNA follows: TGTGCCAGCAGCTTAGACAGGGCAGATACGCAGTATTTT. Translation: CASSLDRADTQYF.

The rearrangement links TRBV2 to TRBJ1-1, with no clear D. The germline V gene has CDR1 SNHLY and CDR2 FYNNEI. This CDR3 comprises 13 residues. Deletions cut 8 bases from V and 1 base from J, with 11 bases between. The CDR3 is CASHRRENTEAFF. DNA of the CDR3: TGTGCCAGCCATCGGAGGGAGAACACTGAAGCTTTCTTT.

The V call is TRBV5-4, the J call TRBJ1-2; 10 bases are a match to TRBD1. Germline V CDR1 and CDR2: SGHNT, YYREEE (reference sequence). The CDR3 spans 16 residues. V lost 4 bases to trimming and J lost 7 bases; unmatched junction nucleotides: 13. CDR3 nucleotide sequence: TGTGCCAGCAGCCCACCGGGACAGGGGTTGTTTCGTGGCTACACCTTC. This codes for CASSPPGQGLFRGYTF.

V gene TRBV25-1 combines with J gene TRBJ2-7, with D tentatively TRBD2 (6 bases). Germline V CDR1 and CDR2: MGHDK, SYGVNS. V was clipped by 4 bases and J by 1 base, with 17 bases between them. The length of the CDR3 is 16 residues. CDR3 region: CASSALFGEVSYEQYF. The CDR3 region has the DNA TGTGCCAGCAGTGCCTTATTTGGGGAGGTATCCTACGAGCAGTACTTC.

This clone is a singleton in its sample. The chain combines TRBV19 with TRBJ1-1; D not resolved. The CDR3 runs 14 residues. Looked up from germline, CDR1 is LNHDA and CDR2 is SQIVND (reference sequence). V shed 0 bases and J shed 1 base, with 6 bases lying between them. Here the CDR3 DNA reads TGTGCCAGTAGTATAGAAAGGAGGAACACTGAAGCTTTCTTT. Translation: CASSIERRNTEAFF. Supplemented by reference TRBV19 and TRBJ1-1, the full variable domain reads DGGITQSPKYLFRKEGQNVTLSCEQNLNHDAMYWYRQDPGQGLRLIYYSQIVNDFQKGDIAEGYSVSREKKESFPLTVTSAQKNPTAFYLCASSIERRNTEAFFGQGTRLTVV.

This clone was seen only a few times. V gene TRBV27 combines with J gene TRBJ2-7; 8 nucleotides line up with TRBD1. The CDR3 runs 14 residues. CDR1 and CDR2 (germline): MNHEY, SMNVEV (reference sequence). V was pared by 7 bases and J by 3 bases, with 8 bases of the junction left unmatched. In nucleotides, the CDR3 is TGTGCCAGCAAATCCTCGGGACAGGTCTACGAGCAGTACTTC. Translating gives CASKSSGQVYEQYF.

V and J are TRBV4-3 and TRBJ2-1, with 8 bases fitting TRBD2. The CDR3 has 17 residues. The V gene's germline CDR1 is LGHNA and CDR2 YSLEER. The trim removed 0 bases at V and 4 bases at J, leaving 8 bases unmatched. CDR3 sequence (DNA): TGCGCCAGCAGCCAAGATGCCCCCGGGGGGGGGTACAATGAGCAGTTCTTC. It translates to CASSQDAPGGGYNEQFF.

This sequence joins TRBV24-1 and TRBJ1-4, with TRBD1 identical over 8 bases. This CDR3 is built from 15 residues. After removal of 5 bases from V and 3 bases from J, the junction contained 4 bases not matched to a gene. Germline CDR1 KGHDR, CDR2 SFDVKD. The CDR3 nucleotides are TGTGCCACCAGTGTCGTACAGGGGGCTAATGAAAAACTGTTTTTT. Residues: CATSVVQGANEKLFF.

The V gene is TRBV4-1, the J gene TRBJ2-3; TRBD2 agrees at 7 bases. Germline V gives CDR1 MGHRA, CDR2 YSYEKL. The CDR3 extends over 19 amino acids. The J segment lost 2 bases and the V segment lost 1 base, leaving 15 bases of the junction unmatched. This chain's CDR3 is CASSQVSWGGPGVTDTQYF. DNA of the CDR3: TGCGCCAGCAGCCAAGTATCGTGGGGAGGGCCCGGGGTCACAGATACGCAGTATTTT.